The TCR beta chain described here comes from a study of T cell responses to AZD1222 COVID-19 vaccine. Overall study context: Investigators merged groups given second doses at roughly 4 or roughly 12 weeks.

The protocol was immunoSEQ multiplex PCR, while the TCRdb copy is restricted to in-frame clones and leaves out a portion. Counted here are about 100,000 clones, roughly nine tenths occurring once; the ten biggest clones make up about a sixth. The CDR3 contains 16 residues. V shed 6 bases and J shed 1 base, with 19 bases lying between them. Per germline, CDR1 KGHSH and CDR2 LQKENI. Study results and caveats: Dominant CD4 TCR responses targeted spike regions 160-218 and 743-854. Among AZD1222 vaccinees, only 5 to 7 were seropositive at baseline.

As to this clone: Its specificity is unknown.

This TCR was sampled from an adult in good health. The rearrangement links TRBV18 to TRBJ2-7; D assignment may be TRBD1 or TRBD2 (6 bases each). Sample: peripheral blood, taken on day 0 of AZD1222 vaccination. The CDR3 DNA follows: TGTGCCAGCTCGCTCCTTTCCGGGGGCCTATCCTACGAGCAGTACTTC. Translated, it gives CASSLLSGGLSYEQYF.